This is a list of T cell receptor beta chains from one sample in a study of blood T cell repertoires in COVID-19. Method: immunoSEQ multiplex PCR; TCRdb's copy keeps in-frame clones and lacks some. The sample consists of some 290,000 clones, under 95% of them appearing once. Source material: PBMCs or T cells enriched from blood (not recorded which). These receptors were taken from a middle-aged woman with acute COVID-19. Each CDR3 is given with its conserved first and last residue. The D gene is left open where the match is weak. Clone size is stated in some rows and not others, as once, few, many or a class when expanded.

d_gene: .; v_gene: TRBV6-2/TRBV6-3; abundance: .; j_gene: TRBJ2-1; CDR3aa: CASSYVGDRSNEQFF; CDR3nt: TGTGCCAGCAGTTACGTAGGGGATCGATCGAATGAGCAGTTCTTC
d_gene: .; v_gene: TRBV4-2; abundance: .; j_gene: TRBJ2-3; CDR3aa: CASSQTLPGQVFTDTQYF; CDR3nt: TGTGCCAGCAGCCAAACTCTACCGGGTCAAGTGTTCACAGATACGCAGTATTTT
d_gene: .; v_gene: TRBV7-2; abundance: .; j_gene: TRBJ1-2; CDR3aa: CASSLGGVGRVYGYTF; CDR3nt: TGTGCCAGCAGCTTAGGGGGGGTGGGACGAGTCTATGGCTACACCTTC
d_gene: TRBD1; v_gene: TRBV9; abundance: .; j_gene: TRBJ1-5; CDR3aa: CASSVVPRAPGQGLGVNQPQHF; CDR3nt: TGTGCCAGCAGCGTAGTCCCCCGGGCCCCGGGACAGGGACTTGGCGTCAATCAGCCCCAGCATTTT
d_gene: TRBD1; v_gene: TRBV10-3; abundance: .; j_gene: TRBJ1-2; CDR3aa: CATINRDRGFLYGYTF; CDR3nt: TGTGCCACCATAAACCGGGACAGGGGTTTCCTCTATGGCTACACCTTC
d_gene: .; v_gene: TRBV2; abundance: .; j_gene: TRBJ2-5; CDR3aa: CASSEALGGPSTKTTQYF; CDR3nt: TGTGCCAGCAGTGAAGCGCTAGGGGGACCATCTACCAAGACGACCCAGTACTTC
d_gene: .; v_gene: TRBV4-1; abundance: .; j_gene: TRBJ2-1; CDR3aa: CASSQEGAASYNEQFF; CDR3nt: TGCGCCAGCAGCCAAGAGGGGGCAGCCTCCTACAATGAGCAGTTCTTC
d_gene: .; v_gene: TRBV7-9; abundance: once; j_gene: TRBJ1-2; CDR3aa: CASSLQIEQGNNYGYTF; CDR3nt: TGTGCCAGCAGCTTACAAATCGAGCAGGGGAATAACTATGGCTACACCTTC
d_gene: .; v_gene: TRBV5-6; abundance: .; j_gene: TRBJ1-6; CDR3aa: CASSLYAAGNSPLHF; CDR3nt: TGTGCCAGCAGCTTGTATGCGGCTGGTAATTCACCCCTCCACTTT
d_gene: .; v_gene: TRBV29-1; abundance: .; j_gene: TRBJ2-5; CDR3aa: CSVEPGDEETQYF; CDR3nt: TGCAGCGTTGAACCCGGTGATGAAGAGACCCAGTACTTC
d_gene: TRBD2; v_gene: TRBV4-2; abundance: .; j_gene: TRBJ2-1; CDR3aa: CASSQDQIAGVSNEQFF; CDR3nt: TGTGCCAGCAGCCAAGATCAGATAGCGGGAGTGTCGAATGAGCAGTTCTTC
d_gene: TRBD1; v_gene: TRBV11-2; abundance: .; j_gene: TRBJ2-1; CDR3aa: CASSLMGQGIGDEQFF; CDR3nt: TGTGCCAGCAGCTTAATGGGACAGGGGATTGGCGATGAGCAGTTCTTC
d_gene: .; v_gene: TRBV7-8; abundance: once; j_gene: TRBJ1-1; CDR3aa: CASSLRQSNTEAFF; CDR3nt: TGTGCCAGCAGTTTGAGACAGTCCAACACTGAAGCTTTCTTT
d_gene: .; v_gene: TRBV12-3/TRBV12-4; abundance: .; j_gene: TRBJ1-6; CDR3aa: CASRRDWGGPLHF; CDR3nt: TGTGCCAGCAGAAGAGACTGGGGCGGACCCCTCCACTTT
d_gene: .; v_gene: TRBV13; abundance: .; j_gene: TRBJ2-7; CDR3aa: CASSLDSVYEQYF; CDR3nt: TGTGCCAGCAGCTTAGATTCGGTCTACGAGCAGTACTTC
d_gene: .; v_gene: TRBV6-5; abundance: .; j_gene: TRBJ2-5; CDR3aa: CASRAGTLRAETQYF; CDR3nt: TGTGCCAGCAGAGCTGGGACTCTCAGGGCAGAGACCCAGTACTTC
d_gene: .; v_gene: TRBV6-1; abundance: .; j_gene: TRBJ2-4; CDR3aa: CASSEAWLEQGRNIQYF; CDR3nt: TGTGCCAGCAGTGAAGCGTGGTTAGAACAGGGCAGAAACATTCAGTACTTC
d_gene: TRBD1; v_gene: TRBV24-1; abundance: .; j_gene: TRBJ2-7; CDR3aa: CATSCLRRDRGTCEQYF; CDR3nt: TGTGCCACCAGTTGCCTGCGTCGAGACAGGGGAACCTGCGAGCAGTACTTC
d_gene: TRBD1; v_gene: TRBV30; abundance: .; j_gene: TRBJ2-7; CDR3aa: CAWGDRDYEQYF; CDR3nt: TGTGCCTGGGGGGACAGAGATTACGAGCAGTACTTC
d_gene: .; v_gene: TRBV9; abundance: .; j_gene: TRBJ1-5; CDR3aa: CASSVTDSNQPQHF; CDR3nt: TGTGCCAGCAGCGTTACAGATAGCAATCAGCCCCAGCATTTT
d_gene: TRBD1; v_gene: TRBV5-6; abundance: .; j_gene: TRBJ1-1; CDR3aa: CASSLTGAGTEAFF; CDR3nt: TGTGCCAGCAGCTTAACAGGGGCAGGGACTGAAGCTTTCTTT
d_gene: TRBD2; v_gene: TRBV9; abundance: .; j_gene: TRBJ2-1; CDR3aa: CASSYTSVSYNEQFF; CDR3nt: TGTGCCAGCAGTTATACTAGCGTCTCCTACAATGAGCAGTTCTTC
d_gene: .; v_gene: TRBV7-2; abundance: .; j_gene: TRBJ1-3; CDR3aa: CASSPAGTLSNTIYF; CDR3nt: TGTGCCAGCAGCCCCGCAGGGACTCTCAGCAACACCATATATTTT
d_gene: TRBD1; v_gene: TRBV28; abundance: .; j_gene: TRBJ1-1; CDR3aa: CASSLPQGARPTEAFF; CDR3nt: TGTGCCAGCAGTTTACCACAGGGGGCCAGACCCACTGAAGCTTTCTTT
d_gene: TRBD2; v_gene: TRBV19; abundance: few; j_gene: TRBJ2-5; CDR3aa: CASSRRSSGGETQYF; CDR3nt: TGTGCCAGTAGTAGACGGTCTAGCGGGGGAGAGACCCAGTACTTC
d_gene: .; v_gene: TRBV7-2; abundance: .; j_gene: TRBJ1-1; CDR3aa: CASSSDRNTEAFF; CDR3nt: TGTGCCAGCAGCTCCGACAGGAACACTGAAGCTTTCTTT
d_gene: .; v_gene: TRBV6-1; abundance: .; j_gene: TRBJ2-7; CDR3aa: CASSETAYEQYF; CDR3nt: TGTGCCAGCAGTGAGACAGCTTACGAGCAGTACTTC
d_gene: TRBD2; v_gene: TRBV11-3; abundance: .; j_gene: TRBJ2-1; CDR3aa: CASSLETARGGNEQFF; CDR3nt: TGTGCCAGCAGCTTAGAGACGGCGCGGGGGGGGAATGAGCAGTTCTTC
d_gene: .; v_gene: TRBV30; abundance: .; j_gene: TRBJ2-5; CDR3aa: CAWTRQLQETQYF; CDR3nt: TGTGCCTGGACTCGACAGTTACAAGAGACCCAGTACTTC
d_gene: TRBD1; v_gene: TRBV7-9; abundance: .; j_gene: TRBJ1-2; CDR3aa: CASSLAAGQGLYGYTF; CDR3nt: TGTGCCAGCAGCTTAGCGGCCGGACAGGGCCTATATGGCTACACCTTC
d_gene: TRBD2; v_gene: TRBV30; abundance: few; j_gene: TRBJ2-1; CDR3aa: CAWGSGSSYNEQFF; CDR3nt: TGTGCCTGGGGTAGCGGGAGCTCCTACAATGAGCAGTTCTTC